The clone carrying this T cell receptor beta chain came up once. Data came from immunoSEQ multiplex PCR; TCRdb stores just in-frame clones and leaves some out. The sample gives 90,000 or so clones, around 89% of which show up once; roughly 1.6% is in the top ten. The time point was: pretreatment peripheral blood. The data originate from a study of PD-L1 blockade in urothelial cancer. The receptor comes from a man aged 55 to 69 with urothelial cancer. Source: PBMCs, taken around atezolizumab (anti-PD-L1) treatment.

CDR3 coding DNA: TGTGCCAGTAGCATCGTTTCCCCCCGCGTCGGCAATCAGCCCCAGCATTTT. Translation gives CASSIVSPRVGNQPQHF. The chain recombines TRBV19 with TRBJ1-5, with D unclear. Looked up from germline, CDR1 is LNHDA and CDR2 is SQIVND (reference sequence). This CDR3 contains 17 residues. V gave up 6 bases and J gave up 2 bases, with 20 bases separating them.